Each of the 11 T cell receptor beta chains below was sequenced from the same sample in a study of blood T cells in healthy people across ages. A sample-barcoded 5' primer and a J-beta primer mix were used in a second PCR of about 6 to 11 cycles. MiXCR was run by TCRdb on the 5' RACE reads, yielding one entry per CDR3 protein. The sample has around 690,000 distinct CDR3 sequences; 58% are singletons. The sample was blood. The receptors originated from a man between 60 and 75 years old in good health.

This clonotype was counted a few times. The V and J genes are TRBV10-3 and TRBJ1-6, with 8 bases fitting TRBD1. Germline V gene data show CDR1 as ENHRY and CDR2 as SYGVKD. CDR3 size: 13 residues. V lost 7 bases to trimming and J lost 7 bases; unmatched junction nucleotides: 3. In nucleotides, the CDR3 is TGTGCCATCAAAGGACAGGGAAATTCACCCCTCCACTTT. This codes for CAIKGQGNSPLHF.

The chain joins TRBV27 to TRBJ1-6; D ambiguous. V lost 0 bases and J 7 bases, leaving 16 bases between the germline ends. This CDR3 contains 17 residues. The germline CDR1 and CDR2 sequences are MNHEY and SMNVEV (reference sequence). The CDR3: CASSLSDQNQRNSPLHF. DNA of the CDR3: TGTGCCAGCAGTTTATCCGATCAAAATCAGCGGAATTCACCCCTCCACTTT.

This clonotype came up once. The V and J genes are TRBV12-3 or TRBV12-4 and TRBJ2-5, with 8 positions matching TRBD2. Germline trimming cut 6 bases from V and 11 bases from J; bases unmatched to any gene: 17. CDR3 length equals 15 residues. The CDR3 DNA is TGTGCCAGCAGCTTCTTCGGGGGGGCCGGAAATGAGCAGTACTTC. It translates to CASSFFGGAGNEQYF.

With respect to this clonotype: At one boundary the junction diverges from the germline segment, which might be a read error. The rearrangement uses TRBV9 and TRBJ2-3; D is undetermined. CDR1 and CDR2 (germline): SGDLS, YYNGEE. The CDR3 covers 15 residues. This CDR3 is CACSVGPHLTDTQYF. The CDR3 DNA follows: TGTGCCTGCAGCGTAGGGCCACACCTCACAGATACGCAGTATTTT.

This chain connects TRBV10-3 to TRBJ1-1; TRBD1 is a possible D gene (5 bases). The ends were cut back, 10 bases at V and 0 bases at J, with 18 bases in the middle. This CDR3 has 15 amino acids. Germline assignment: CDR1 ENHRY and CDR2 SYGVKD. The CDR3 loop is CANSVQGGLNTEAFF. DNA for the CDR3: TGTGCCAACAGCGTCCAGGGAGGGCTGAACACTGAAGCTTTCTTT.

The chain carries TRBV6-6 and TRBJ2-4, with 7 bases aligning to TRBD1. The J call may not be correct, given that the DNA end is closer to TRBJ2-7. The CDR3 length is 13 residues. The V gene's germline CDR1 is MNHNY and CDR2 SVGAGI (reference sequence). CDR3 sequence (DNA): TGTGCCAGCAGACTGACAGGGAACTACGAGCAGTACTTC. Translation: CASRLTGNYEQYF.

The chain combines TRBV2 with TRBJ2-5; weak D call: TRBD2 (5 bases). The germline V and J ends were trimmed by 6 bases and 2 bases, with 10 bases remaining between them. Germline V gene lookup returns CDR1 SNHLY and CDR2 FYNNEI. The CDR3 consists of 13 residues. CDR3 in amino acids: CASSFWEQETQYF. The DNA of the CDR3 is TGTGCCAGCAGCTTCTGGGAGCAAGAGACCCAGTACTTC.

The chain is built from TRBV20-1 and TRBJ1-6; unclear D gene. CDR1 DFQATT and CDR2 SNEGSKA come from the germline V gene (reference sequence). The CDR3 extends over 12 amino acids. Trimming pared 1 base from V and 10 bases from J, leaving 8 bases between. The CDR3 sequence: CSARAPASPLHF. As DNA, the CDR3 is TGCAGTGCTAGAGCCCCAGCCTCACCCCTCCACTTT.

This clonotype has more than one count but fewer than ten. The chain joins TRBV20-1 to TRBJ2-4; 9 nucleotides agree with TRBD1. From germline, CDR1 is DFQATT and CDR2 SNEGSKA (reference sequence). V trimming: 2 bases; J trimming: 7 bases; junction bases outside the gene matches: 6. The CDR3 consists of 14 residues. DNA of the CDR3: TGCAGTGCTAGATTATTCGGACAGGGGAACATTCAGTACTTC. It yields the protein CSARLFGQGNIQYF.

This clonotype came up a few times. The V and J genes are TRBV5-1 and TRBJ2-7, with D possibly being TRBD2 (6 bases). Per germline, CDR1 SGHRS and CDR2 YFSETQ. CDR3 length: 14 amino acids. The V end lost 0 bases, the J end lost 5 bases, and 12 bases lay between the germline ends. In DNA, the CDR3 is TGCGCCAGCAGCTTGGTCGGGGGATTAGACGAGCAGTACTTC. This gives the protein CASSLVGGLDEQYF.

The table lists this clonotype with a count of one. The CDR3 nucleotides are TGTGCCAGTTGGGGATTTCCGGGACAGGGGGTAAGCTACGAGCAGTACTTC. This translates into CASWGFPGQGVSYEQYF. The chain recombines TRBV28 with TRBJ2-5; 11 bases map to TRBD1. Near its end, the DNA agrees better with TRBJ2-7, so the J call may be wrong. The germline CDR1 and CDR2 sequences are MDHEN and SYDVKM. This CDR3 has 17 amino acids.